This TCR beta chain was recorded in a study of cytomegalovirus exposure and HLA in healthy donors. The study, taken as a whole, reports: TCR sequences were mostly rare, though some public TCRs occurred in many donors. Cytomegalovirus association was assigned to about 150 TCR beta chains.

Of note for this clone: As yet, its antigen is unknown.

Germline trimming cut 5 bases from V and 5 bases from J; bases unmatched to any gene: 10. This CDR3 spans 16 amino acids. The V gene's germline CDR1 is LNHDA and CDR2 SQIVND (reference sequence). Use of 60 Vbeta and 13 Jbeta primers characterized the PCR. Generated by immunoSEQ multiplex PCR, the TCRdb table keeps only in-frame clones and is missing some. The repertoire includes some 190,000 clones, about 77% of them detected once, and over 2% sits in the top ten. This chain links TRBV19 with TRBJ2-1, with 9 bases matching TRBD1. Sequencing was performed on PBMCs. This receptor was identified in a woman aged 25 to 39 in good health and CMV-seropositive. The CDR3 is CASSVHGDRVNNEQFF. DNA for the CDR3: TGTGCCAGTAGTGTTCACGGGGACAGGGTTAACAATGAGCAGTTCTTC.